Below, 7 T cell receptor beta chains from the same sample are listed, as sequenced in a study of T cells in Graves' hyperthyroidism and ophthalmopathy. There were TCR beta CDR3 regions amplified from RNA transcripts. RT-PCR in the first round (using the HTBI primer set) targeted the TCR CDR3. TCRdb processed the multiplex PCR reads anew with MiXCR; each CDR3 protein has one entry. The sample has around 610,000 distinct CDR3 sequences; about 15% are singletons. Sequencing was done on a sample of blood. Receptors originate from a woman aged 40-49 years with Graves' ophthalmopathy.

This clonotype showed up many times. CDR3 coding DNA: TGTGCCTGGAGGAGGGAGCCCCCAAACTATGGCTACACCTTC. It translates to CAWRREPPNYGYTF. The chain joins TRBV30 to TRBJ1-2; D gene uncertain. The V and J ends lost 3 bases and 2 bases respectively, with 13 bases between them. Germline V gene data show CDR1 as GTSNPN and CDR2 as SVGIG (reference sequence). CDR3 length: 14 residues.

This clonotype appeared many times. The chain carries TRBV28 and TRBJ2-5; D is perhaps TRBD1 (5 bases). The germline V gene has CDR1 MDHEN and CDR2 SYDVKM. This CDR3 contains 14 residues. Trimming pared 6 bases from V and 5 bases from J, leaving 16 bases between. CDR3 protein: CASSMSGTGETQYF. As DNA, the CDR3 is TGTGCCAGCAGCATGAGTGGAACAGGCGAGACCCAGTACTTC. Looking up the rest from reference TRBV28 and TRBJ2-5 gives the full variable domain: DVKVTQSSRYLVKRTGEKVFLECVQDMDHENMFWYRQDPGLGLRLIYFSYDVKMKEKGDIPEGYSVSREKKERFSLILESASTNQTSMYLCASSMSGTGETQYFGPGTRLLVL.

The chain combines TRBV12-3 or TRBV12-4 with TRBJ1-5; D is ambiguous. The CDR3 is 15 residues long. Trimming took off 6 bases at V and 0 bases at J, with 12 bases between the two ends. The CDR3 DNA reads as TGTGCCAGCAGCCGCGACACCCTTAGCAATCAGCCCCAGCATTTT. Translating it yields CASSRDTLSNQPQHF.

This clonotype was recorded many times. An end of the junction does not agree with germline; a read error may underlie this. The chain recombines TRBV28 with TRBJ2-6, with D maybe TRBD2 (5 bases). CDR1 and CDR2 (germline): MDHEN, SYDVKM. The length of the CDR3 is 15 residues. In DNA form, the CDR3 reads TGTGCCAGCAGCTTATACGGGGCTGGGGCCAACGTCCTGACTTTC. It encodes CASSLYGAGANVLTF.

Ten or more counts support this clonotype. V is TRBV7-2 and J is TRBJ2-7; TRBD2 might be the D (6 bases). The CDR3 contains 14 residues. CDR1 SGHTA and CDR2 FQGNSA come from the germline V gene. Trimming took off 1 base at V and 7 bases at J, with 14 bases between the two ends. CDR3 DNA: TGTGCCAGCAGCTTAGGGGCGGGGTTGGAGGAGCAGTACTTC. Translation gives CASSLGAGLEEQYF.

V usage is TRBV28 and J usage is TRBJ2-7, with no clear D. The V end lost 5 bases, the J end lost 0 bases, and 14 bases lay between the germline ends. The CDR3 loop spans 15 amino acids. Germline V gene data show CDR1 as MDHEN and CDR2 as SYDVKM. The CDR3 DNA follows: TGTGCCAGCAGTCTAACACGCGCCCCCTCCTACGAGCAGTACTTC. Amino acid sequence: CASSLTRAPSYEQYF.

This clonotype was detected only a few times. V and J are TRBV4-2 and TRBJ2-7, with D perhaps matching TRBD1 or TRBD2 (5 bases each). The CDR3 sequence is 15 residues long. V lost 3 bases, J lost 1 base, and 13 bases lay in between. From germline, CDR1 is LGHNA and CDR2 YNFKEQ. The CDR3 nucleotides read TGTGCCAGCAGCCAGACTAAAGACAGTTCCTACGAGCAGTACTTC. This gives the protein CASSQTKDSSYEQYF.